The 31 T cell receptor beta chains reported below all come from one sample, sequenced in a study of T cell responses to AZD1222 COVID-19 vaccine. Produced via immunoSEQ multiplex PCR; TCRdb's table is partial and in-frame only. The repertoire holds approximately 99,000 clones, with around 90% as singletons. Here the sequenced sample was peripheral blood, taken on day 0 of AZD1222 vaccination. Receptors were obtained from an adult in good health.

CDR3 bases: TGTGCCAGCAGCTTAAGAGGGGGGCCCACCTACGAGCAGTACTTC. This codes for CASSLRGGPTYEQYF. The chain recombines TRBV7-3 with TRBJ2-7; D could derive from TRBD1 or TRBD2 (6 bases each). The CDR3 has 15 residues. From germline, CDR1 is SGHTA and CDR2 FQGTGA. V was shortened by 1 base and J by 2 bases, with 12 bases between the two germline ends.

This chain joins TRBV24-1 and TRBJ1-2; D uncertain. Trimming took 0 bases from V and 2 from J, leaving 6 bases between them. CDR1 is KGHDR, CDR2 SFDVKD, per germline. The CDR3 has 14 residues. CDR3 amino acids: CATSDLEGNYGYTF. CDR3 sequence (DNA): TGTGCCACCAGTGATTTGGAGGGAAACTATGGCTACACCTTC.

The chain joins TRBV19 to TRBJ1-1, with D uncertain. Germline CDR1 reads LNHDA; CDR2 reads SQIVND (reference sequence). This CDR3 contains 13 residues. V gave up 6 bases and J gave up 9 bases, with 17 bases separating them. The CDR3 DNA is TGTGCCAGTAGCGATCGACCCGGTGAGAAAGCTTTCTTT. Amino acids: CASSDRPGEKAFF.

As DNA, the CDR3 is TGTGCCAGCAGTTACCCGGGACAGACCTACGAGCAGTACTTC. Its translation: CASSYPGQTYEQYF. The V call is TRBV6-9, the J call TRBJ2-7, with 7 bases that match TRBD1. The CDR3 runs 14 residues. V shed 3 bases, J shed 2 bases, and the junction held 4 bases outside the gene matches. CDR1 and CDR2 (germline): MNHGY, SVAAGI.

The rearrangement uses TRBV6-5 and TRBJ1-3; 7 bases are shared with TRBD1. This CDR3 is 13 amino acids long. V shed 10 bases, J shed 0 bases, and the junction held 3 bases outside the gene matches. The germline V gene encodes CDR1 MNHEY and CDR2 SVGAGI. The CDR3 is CAIRQGSGNTIYF. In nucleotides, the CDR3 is TGTGCCATACGACAGGGCTCTGGAAACACCATATATTTT.

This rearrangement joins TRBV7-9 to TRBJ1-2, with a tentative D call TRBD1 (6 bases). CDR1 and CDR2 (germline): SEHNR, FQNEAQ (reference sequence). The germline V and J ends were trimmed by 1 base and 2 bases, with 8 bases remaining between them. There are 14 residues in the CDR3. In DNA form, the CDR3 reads TGTGCCAGCAGCTTAGAGGGGGGGAACTATGGCTACACCTTC. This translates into CASSLEGGNYGYTF.

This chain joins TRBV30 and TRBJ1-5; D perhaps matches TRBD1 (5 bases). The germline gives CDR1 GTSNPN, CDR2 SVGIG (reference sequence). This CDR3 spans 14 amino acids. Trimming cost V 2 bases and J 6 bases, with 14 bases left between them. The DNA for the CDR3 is TGTGCCTGGAGTTCAACGACGGGGGGTCAGCCCCAGCATTTT. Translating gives CAWSSTTGGQPQHF.

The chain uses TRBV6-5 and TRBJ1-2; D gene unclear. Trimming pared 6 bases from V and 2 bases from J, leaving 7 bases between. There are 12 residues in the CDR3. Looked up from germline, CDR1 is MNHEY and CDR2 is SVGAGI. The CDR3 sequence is CASSLDNYGYTF. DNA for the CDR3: TGTGCCAGCAGCCTGGACAACTATGGCTACACCTTC.

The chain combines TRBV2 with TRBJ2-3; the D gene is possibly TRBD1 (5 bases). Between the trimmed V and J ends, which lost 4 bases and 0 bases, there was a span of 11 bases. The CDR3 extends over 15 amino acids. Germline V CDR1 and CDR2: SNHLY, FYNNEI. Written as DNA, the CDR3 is TGTGCCAGCAGTGGAAGCTCAGGGAGCACAGATACGCAGTATTTT. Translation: CASSGSSGSTDTQYF.

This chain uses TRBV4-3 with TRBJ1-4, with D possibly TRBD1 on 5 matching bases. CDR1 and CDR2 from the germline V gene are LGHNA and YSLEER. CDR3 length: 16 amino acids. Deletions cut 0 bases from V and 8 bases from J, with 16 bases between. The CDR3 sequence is CASSQDSRSSGEKLFF. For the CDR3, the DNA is TGCGCCAGCAGCCAAGATTCCCGCTCCTCAGGGGAAAAACTGTTTTTT.

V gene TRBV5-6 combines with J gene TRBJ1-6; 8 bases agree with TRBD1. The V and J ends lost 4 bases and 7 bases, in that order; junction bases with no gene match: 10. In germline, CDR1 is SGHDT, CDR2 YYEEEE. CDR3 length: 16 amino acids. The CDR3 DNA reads TGTGCCAGCAGCCCCATGGCCGGGACAGGCAATTCACCCCTCCACTTT. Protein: CASSPMAGTGNSPLHF.

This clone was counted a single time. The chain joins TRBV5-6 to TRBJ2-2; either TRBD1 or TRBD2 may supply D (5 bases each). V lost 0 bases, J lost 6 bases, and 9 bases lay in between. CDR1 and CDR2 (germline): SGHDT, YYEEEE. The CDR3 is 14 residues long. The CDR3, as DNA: TGTGCCAGCAGCTTGGTCCGGGGACCCGGGGAGCTGTTTTTT. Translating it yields CASSLVRGPGELFF.

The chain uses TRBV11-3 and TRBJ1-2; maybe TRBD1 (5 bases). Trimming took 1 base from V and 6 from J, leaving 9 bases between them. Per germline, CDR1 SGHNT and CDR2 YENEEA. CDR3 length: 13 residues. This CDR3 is CASSLVPGHGYTF. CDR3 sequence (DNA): TGTGCCAGCAGCTTAGTCCCGGGGCATGGCTACACCTTC.

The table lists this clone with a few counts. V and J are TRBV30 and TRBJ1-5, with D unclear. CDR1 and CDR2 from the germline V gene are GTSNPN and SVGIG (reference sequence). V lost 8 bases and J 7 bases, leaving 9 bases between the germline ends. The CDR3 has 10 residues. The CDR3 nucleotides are TGTGCCGCCGGGGAACAGCCCCAGCATTTT. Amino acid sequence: CAAGEQPQHF.

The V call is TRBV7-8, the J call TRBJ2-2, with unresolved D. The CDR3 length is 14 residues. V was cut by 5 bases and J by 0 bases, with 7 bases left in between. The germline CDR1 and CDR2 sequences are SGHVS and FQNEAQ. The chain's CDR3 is CASSLTPNTGELFF. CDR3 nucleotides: TGTGCCAGCAGCCTCACACCGAACACCGGGGAGCTGTTTTTT.

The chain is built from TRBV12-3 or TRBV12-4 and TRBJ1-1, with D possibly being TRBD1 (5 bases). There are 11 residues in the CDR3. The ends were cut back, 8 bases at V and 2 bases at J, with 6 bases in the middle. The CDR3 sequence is CASQGNTEAFF. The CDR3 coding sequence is TGTGCCAGCCAGGGTAACACTGAAGCTTTCTTT.

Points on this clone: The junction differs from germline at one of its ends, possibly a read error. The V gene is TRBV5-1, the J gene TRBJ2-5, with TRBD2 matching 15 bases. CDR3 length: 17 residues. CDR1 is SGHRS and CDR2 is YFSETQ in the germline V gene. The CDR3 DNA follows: TGTGCCAGCAGCCTGGGACTAGCGGGAGGTAAAAAAGAGACCCAGTACTTC. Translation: CASSLGLAGGKKETQYF.

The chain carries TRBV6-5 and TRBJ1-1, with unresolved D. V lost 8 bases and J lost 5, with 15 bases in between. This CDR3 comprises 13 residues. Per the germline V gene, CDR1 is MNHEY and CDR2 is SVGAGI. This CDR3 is CASLPLYRTEAFF. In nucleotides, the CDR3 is TGTGCCAGCCTCCCTTTGTATCGGACTGAAGCTTTCTTT.

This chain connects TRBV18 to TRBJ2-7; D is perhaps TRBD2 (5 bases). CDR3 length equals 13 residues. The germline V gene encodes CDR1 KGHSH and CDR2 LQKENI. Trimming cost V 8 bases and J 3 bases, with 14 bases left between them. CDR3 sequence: CASLSRVGYEQYF. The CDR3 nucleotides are TGTGCCAGCCTATCGAGGGTCGGCTACGAGCAGTACTTC. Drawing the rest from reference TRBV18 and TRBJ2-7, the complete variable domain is NAGVMQNPRHLVRRRGQEARLRCSPMKGHSHVYWYRQLPEEGLKFMVYLQKENIIDESGMPKERFSAEFPKEGPSILRIQQVVRGDSAAYFCASLSRVGYEQYFGPGTRLTVT.

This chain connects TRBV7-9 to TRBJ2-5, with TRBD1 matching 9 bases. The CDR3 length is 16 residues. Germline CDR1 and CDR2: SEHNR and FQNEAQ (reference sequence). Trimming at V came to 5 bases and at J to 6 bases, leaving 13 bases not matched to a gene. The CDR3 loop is CASSHVPGQGSKTQYF. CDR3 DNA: TGTGCCAGCAGCCACGTCCCGGGACAGGGATCGAAGACCCAGTACTTC.

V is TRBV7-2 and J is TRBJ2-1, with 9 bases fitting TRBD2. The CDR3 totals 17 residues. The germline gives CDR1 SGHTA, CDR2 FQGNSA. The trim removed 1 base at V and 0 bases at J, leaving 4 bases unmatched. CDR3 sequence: CASSLVGSGSSYNEQFF. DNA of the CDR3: TGTGCCAGCAGCTTAGTGGGTAGCGGGAGCTCCTACAATGAGCAGTTCTTC.

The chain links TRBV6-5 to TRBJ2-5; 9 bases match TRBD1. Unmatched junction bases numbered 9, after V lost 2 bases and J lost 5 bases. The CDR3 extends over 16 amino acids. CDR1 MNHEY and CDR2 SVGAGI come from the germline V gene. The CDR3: CASSYRDRGFRETQYF. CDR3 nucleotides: TGTGCCAGCAGTTACCGAGACAGGGGGTTCCGGGAGACCCAGTACTTC.

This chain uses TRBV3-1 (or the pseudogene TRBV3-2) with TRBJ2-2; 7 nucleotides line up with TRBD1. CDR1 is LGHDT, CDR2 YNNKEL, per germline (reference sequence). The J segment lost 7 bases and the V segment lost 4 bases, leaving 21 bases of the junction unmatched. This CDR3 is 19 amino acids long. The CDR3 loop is CASSPEVSRGQSDFGELFF. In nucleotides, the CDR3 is TGTGCCAGCAGCCCCGAGGTATCTCGGGGACAGTCCGACTTCGGGGAGCTGTTTTTT.

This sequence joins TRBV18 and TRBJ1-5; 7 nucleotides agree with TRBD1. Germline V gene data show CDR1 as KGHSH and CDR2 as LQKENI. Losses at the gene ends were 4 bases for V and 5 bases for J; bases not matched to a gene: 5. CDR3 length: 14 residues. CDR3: CASSQTGRDQPQHF. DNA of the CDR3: TGTGCCAGCTCACAGACAGGGCGGGATCAGCCCCAGCATTTT. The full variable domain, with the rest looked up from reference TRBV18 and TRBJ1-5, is NAGVMQNPRHLVRRRGQEARLRCSPMKGHSHVYWYRQLPEEGLKFMVYLQKENIIDESGMPKERFSAEFPKEGPSILRIQQVVRGDSAAYFCASSQTGRDQPQHFGDGTRLSIL.

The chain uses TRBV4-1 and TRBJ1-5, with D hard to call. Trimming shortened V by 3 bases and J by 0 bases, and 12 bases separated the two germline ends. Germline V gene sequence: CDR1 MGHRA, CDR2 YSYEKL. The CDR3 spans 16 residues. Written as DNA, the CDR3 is TGCGCCAGCAGCCAGGACGGTCCCAATAGCAATCAGCCCCAGCATTTT. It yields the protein CASSQDGPNSNQPQHF.

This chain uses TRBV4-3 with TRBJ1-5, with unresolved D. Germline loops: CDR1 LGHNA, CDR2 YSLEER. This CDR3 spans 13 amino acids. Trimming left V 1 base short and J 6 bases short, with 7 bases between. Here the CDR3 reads CASSQVGGQPQHF. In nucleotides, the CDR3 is TGCGCCAGCAGCCAAGTGGGTGGTCAGCCCCAGCATTTT.

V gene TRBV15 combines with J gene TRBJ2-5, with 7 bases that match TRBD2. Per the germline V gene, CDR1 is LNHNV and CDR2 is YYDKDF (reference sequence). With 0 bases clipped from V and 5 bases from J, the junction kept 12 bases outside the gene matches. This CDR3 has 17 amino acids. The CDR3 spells CATSRDWETSAWETQYF. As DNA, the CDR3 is TGTGCCACCAGCAGAGATTGGGAAACTAGCGCCTGGGAGACCCAGTACTTC.

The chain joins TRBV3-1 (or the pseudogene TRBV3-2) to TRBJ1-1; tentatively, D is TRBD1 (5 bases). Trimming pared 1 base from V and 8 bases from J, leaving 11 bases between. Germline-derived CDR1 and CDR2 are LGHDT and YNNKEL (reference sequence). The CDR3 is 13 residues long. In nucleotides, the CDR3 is TGTGCCAGCAGCCAAGCCGGGGGGAGGGAAGCTTTCTTT. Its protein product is CASSQAGGREAFF.

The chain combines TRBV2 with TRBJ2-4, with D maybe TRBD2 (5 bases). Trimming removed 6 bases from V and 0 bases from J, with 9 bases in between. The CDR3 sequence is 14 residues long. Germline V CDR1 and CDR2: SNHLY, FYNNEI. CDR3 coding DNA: TGTGCCAGCAGCGAACTAGTAGCCAAAAACATTCAGTACTTC. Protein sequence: CASSELVAKNIQYF.

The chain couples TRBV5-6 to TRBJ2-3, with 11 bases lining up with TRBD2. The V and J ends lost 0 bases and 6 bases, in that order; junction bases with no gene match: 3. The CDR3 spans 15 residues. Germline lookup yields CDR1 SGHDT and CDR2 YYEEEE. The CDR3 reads CASSLGGLAGDTQYF. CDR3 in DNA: TGTGCCAGCAGCTTGGGAGGACTAGCGGGTGATACGCAGTATTTT.

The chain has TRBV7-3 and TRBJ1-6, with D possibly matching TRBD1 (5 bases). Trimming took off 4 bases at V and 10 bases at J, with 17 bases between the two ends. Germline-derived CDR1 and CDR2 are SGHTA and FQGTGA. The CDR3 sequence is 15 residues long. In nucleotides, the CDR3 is TGTGCCAGCAGCTCGCGCCCAGGGACGGGCTCACCCCTCCACTTT. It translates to CASSSRPGTGSPLHF.